The following is a T cell receptor beta chain sequence with its context. The sample holds a few counts of this clone. The specificity of this receptor is unknown. No base-level quality is on record; no much larger clone is a single base apart. The CDR3 regions of human TCRbeta chains were subjected to immunosequencing. Turning to the authors' computational methods: Repertoire TCRs were checked for matches against a reference library of SARS-CoV-2-specific TCRs that had been generated using the MIRA antigen-specificity platform. Breadth was defined as the fraction of unique TCRs that were SARS-CoV-2-associated. Depth was defined as the fraction of total T cells that were SARS-CoV-2-associated. Using the MIRA data, each spike-specific TCR was assigned both to the spike region to which the TCR was reactive and to a CD4 or CD8 class. Log10-transformed breadth and depth values were compared by one-way ANOVA with Sidak's multiple comparisons tests. What TCRdb holds here is the immuneACCESS table cut down to in-frame rearrangements. Part of the clones is not present; checked against another copy, under half of the missing clones reflect an unresolved V gene, and the others are unexplained. V, J and clone size are those of that table, while D and trimming were read from the DNA. Counted in this sample were around 130,000 clones; 86% of them appeared once. Clones ranked in the top ten supply 9% to 15% of the sample.

Sample time point, as interpreted from the label and publication: baseline before first vaccination. Samples from vaccinated people were obtained from the UK trials COV001 and COV002, which included a single-blind randomized controlled phase 2/3 trial of AZD1222 (ChAdOx1 nCoV-19) in healthy adults. Trial participant PBMC samples were collected at day 0 and day 28 after the second dose for TCRbeta chain sequencing. The data originate from a study of T cell responses to AZD1222 COVID-19 vaccine listed by TCRdb under 2021. About the full investigation: AZD1222 recipients given second doses at about 4 weeks or at about 12 weeks were pooled, since spike-specific TCR depth and breadth were not found to differ between the two schedules. A total of 233 trial participants underwent TCR sequencing, of whom about 200 received two doses of AZD1222 and around 26 received two doses of the MenACWY control vaccine. Trial participants were enrolled into age subgroups of 18-55, 56-69 and 70-plus years, which contained roughly 140, 27 and 60 TCR-sequenced participants, respectively.

Cut back by 1 base and 4 bases, the V and J ends lie 13 bases apart. CDR1 and CDR2 were assigned from the germline V gene (reference sequence) as LGHDT and YNNKEL. Including the terminal cysteine and phenylalanine, the CDR3 comprises 16 residues. Just the 48-base CDR3 DNA is kept, in frame starting at base 1. The study at large found these results: CD4 TCRs associated with the vaccine covered the entire spike protein, and the dominant responses were in regions 160-218 and 743-854. Only five to seven AZD1222 recipients were SARS-CoV-2 seropositive at baseline, limiting conclusions about previously exposed vaccinees. Reportedly, almost half of the unique spike-specific TCRs recognized epitopes lying outside the regions that are mutated in the B.1.351 and B.1.1.7 variants. After two AZD1222 doses, both the breadth and the depth of spike-specific TCRs were significantly higher than at day 0 and than in MenACWY recipients. No day 14 peak-response samples were available, so repertoires were characterized only after the peak T cell response. In the small 56-69-year group, the increase in depth fell short of significance, most likely because of low power. Participants were mostly white British and included more females than males, and it was suggested by the authors that clonal diversity may have been underestimated.

The sample was peripheral blood, taken on day 0 of AZD1222 vaccination. The TCR was taken from an adult in good health. This receptor chain uses TRBV3-1 (or the pseudogene TRBV3-2) and TRBJ2-2, with the D segment identity uncertain. At the DNA level, the sequence is TGTGCCAGCAGCCAAGGGTTCAGCGTTGGCACCGGGGAGCTGTTTTTT. The encoded protein is CASSQGFSVGTGELFF.